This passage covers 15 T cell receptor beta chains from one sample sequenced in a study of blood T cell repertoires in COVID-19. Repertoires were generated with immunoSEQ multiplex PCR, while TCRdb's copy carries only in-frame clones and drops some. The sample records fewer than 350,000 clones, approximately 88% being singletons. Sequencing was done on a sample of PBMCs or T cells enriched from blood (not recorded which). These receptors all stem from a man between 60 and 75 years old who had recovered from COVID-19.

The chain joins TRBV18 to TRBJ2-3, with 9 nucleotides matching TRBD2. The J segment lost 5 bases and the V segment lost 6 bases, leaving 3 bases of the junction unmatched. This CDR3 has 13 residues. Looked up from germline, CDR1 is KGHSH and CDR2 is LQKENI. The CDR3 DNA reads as TGTGCCAGCTCCGCGACTAGCGGAGATACGCAGTATTTT. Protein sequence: CASSATSGDTQYF.

CDR3 coding DNA: TGCGCCAGCTGTCAATTCGGAGGGCCGGTCACCGGGGAGCTGTTTTTT. The encoded protein is CASCQFGGPVTGELFF. The J gene is TRBJ2-2, the V gene TRBV5-1; D perhaps matches TRBD2 (6 bases). The CDR3 has 16 amino acids. The V end was cut by 7 bases, the J end by 4 bases, with 20 bases between. Germline CDR1 SGHRS, CDR2 YFSETQ.

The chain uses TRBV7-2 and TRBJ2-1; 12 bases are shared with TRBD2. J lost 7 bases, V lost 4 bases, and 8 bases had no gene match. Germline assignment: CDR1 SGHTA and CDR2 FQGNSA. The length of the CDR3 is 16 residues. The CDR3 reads CASSSLAGGIGNEQFF. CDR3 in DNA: TGTGCCAGCAGCTCACTAGCGGGAGGAATCGGGAATGAGCAGTTCTTC.

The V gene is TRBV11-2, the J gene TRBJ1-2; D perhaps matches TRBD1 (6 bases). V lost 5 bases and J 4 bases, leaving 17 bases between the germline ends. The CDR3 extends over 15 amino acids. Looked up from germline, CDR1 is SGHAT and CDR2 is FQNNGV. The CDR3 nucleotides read TGTGCCAGCAGCCCAGGGACAAATCCAGCCTATGGCTACACCTTC. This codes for CASSPGTNPAYGYTF.

The CDR3 loop reads CASSNGRQGVQPQHF. The CDR3 bases are TGTGCCAGCAGCAATGGAAGACAGGGTGTTCAGCCCCAGCATTTT. The chain employs TRBV21-1 and TRBJ1-5; the table calls TRBD1, which could not be checked here. TRBV21-1 is labeled a pseudogene. The CDR3 contains 15 residues.

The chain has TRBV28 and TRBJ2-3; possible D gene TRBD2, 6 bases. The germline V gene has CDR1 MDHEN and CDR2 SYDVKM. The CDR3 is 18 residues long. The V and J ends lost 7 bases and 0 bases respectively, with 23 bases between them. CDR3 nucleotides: TGTGCCAGCACCCCAGGCGGGGCTGGTAGAACTAGCACAGATACGCAGTATTTT. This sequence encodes CASTPGGAGRTSTDTQYF.

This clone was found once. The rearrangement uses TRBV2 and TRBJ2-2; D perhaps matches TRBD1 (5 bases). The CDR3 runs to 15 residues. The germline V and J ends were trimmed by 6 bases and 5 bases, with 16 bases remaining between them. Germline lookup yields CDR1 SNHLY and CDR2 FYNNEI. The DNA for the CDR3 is TGTGCCAGCAGAGAAACAGGTTCTATAACCGGGGAGCTGTTTTTT. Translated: CASRETGSITGELFF.

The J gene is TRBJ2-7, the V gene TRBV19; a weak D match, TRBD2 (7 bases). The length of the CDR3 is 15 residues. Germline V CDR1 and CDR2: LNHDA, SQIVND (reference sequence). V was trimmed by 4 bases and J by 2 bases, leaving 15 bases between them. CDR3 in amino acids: CASSSGGAGAYEQYF. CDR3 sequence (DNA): TGTGCCAGTAGTAGCGGGGGCGCGGGGGCCTACGAGCAGTACTTC.

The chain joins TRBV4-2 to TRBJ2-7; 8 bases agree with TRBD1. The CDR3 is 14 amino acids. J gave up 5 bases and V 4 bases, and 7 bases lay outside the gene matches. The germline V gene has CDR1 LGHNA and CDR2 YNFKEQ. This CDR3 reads CASSPFQGAHEQYF. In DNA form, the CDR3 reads TGTGCCAGCAGCCCCTTCCAGGGGGCCCACGAGCAGTACTTC.

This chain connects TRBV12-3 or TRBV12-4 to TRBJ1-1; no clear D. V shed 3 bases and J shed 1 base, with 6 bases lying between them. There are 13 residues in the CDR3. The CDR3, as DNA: TGTGCCAGCAGTTTTAGTGAGAACACTGAAGCTTTCTTT. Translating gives CASSFSENTEAFF.

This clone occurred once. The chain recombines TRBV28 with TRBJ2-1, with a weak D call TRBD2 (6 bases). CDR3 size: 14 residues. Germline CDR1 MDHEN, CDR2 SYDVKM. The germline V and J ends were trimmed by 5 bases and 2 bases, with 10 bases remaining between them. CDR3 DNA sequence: TGTGCCAGCAGTGCCCCGGGGGCCTACAATGAGCAGTTCTTC. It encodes CASSAPGAYNEQFF.

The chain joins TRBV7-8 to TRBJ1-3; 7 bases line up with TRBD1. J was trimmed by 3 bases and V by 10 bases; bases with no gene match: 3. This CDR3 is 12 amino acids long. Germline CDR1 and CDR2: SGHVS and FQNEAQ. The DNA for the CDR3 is TGTGCCACGCAGGGGGGTGGAAACACCATATATTTT. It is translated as CATQGGGNTIYF.

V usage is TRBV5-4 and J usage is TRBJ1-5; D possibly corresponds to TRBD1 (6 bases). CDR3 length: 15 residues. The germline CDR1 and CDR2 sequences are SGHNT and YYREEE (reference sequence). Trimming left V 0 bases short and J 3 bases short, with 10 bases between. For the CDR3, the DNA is TGTGCCAGCAGCTTGGGGGGACATCACAATCAGCCCCAGCATTTT. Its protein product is CASSLGGHHNQPQHF.

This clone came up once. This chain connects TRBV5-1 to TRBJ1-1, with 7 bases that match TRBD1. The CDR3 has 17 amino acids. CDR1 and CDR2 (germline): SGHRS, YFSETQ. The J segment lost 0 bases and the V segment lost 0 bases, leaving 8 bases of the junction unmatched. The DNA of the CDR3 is TGCGCCAGCAGCTTGGGGGGATACAGGGGTGTGAACACTGAAGCTTTCTTT. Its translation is CASSLGGYRGVNTEAFF.

CDR3 coding DNA: TGTGCCAGCTCACTTACCCGGTCTTACAATGAGCAGTTCTTC. Translating it yields CASSLTRSYNEQFF. The chain combines TRBV18 with TRBJ2-1; D unclear. The CDR3 extends over 14 amino acids. Between the trimmed V and J ends, which lost 4 bases and 4 bases, there was a span of 11 bases. Germline V gene lookup returns CDR1 KGHSH and CDR2 LQKENI.